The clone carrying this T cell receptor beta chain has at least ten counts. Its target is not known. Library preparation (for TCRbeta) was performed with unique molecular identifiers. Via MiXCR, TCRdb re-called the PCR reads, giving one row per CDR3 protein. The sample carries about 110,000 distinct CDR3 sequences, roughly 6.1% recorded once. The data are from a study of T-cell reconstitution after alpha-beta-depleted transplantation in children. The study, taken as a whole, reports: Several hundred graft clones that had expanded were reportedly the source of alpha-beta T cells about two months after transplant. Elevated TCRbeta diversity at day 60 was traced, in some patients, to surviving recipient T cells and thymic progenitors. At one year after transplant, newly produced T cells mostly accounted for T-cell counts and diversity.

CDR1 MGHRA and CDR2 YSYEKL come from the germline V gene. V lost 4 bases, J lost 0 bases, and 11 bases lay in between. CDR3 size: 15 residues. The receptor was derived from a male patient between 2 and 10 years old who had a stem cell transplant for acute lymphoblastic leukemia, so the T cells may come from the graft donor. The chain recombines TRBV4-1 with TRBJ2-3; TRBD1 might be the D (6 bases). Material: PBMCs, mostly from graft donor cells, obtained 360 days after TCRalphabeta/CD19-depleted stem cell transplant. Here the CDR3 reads CASSRRTASTDTQYF. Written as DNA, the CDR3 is TGCGCCAGCAGCCGAAGGACAGCTAGCACAGATACGCAGTATTTT.